This record covers a single TCR beta chain. The V and J ends lost 5 bases and 5 bases, in that order; junction bases with no gene match: 7. This CDR3 comprises 14 residues. The V gene's germline CDR1 is SGHTA and CDR2 FQGNSA. The sample originates from a study of blood T cell repertoires in COVID-19. Looking at the study overall: COVID-19 samples collected from the United States, Italy and Spain covered acute and convalescent phases. In each case, the material was cDNA or gDNA derived from T cells, B-cell-depleted T cells, or PBMCs.

Under the authors' procedure: The assay estimated nucleated cells by amplifying reference gene primers. Sequencing used immunoSEQ multiplex PCR; TCRdb keeps in-frame clones, though not all of them. V and J calls and clone size are given by that table; D and trimming were obtained from the DNA. Of over 40,000 clones in the sample, 75% to 85% were seen once. The TCR was taken from a man aged 35 to 55 with acute or convalescent COVID-19. Input material: peripheral blood. The V gene is TRBV7-2, the J gene TRBJ2-5; TRBD2 agrees at 8 bases. The DNA for the CDR3 is TGTGCCAGCAGCATCGGGACTAGTCTTGAGACCCAGTACTTC. It specifies CASSIGTSLETQYF.